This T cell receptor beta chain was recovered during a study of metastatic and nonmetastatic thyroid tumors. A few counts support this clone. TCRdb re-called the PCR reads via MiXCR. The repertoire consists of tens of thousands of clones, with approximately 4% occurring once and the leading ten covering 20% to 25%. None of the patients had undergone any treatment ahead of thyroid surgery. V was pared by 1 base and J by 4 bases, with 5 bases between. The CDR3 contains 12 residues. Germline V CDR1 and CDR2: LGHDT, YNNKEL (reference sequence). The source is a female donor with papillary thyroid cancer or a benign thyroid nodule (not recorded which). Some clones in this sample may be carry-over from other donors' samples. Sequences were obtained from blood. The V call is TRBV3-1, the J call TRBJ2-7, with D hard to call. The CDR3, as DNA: TGTGCCAGCAGCCAAGTAAGTTACGAGCAGTACTTC. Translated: CASSQVSYEQYF.